This T cell receptor (beta chain) originates from a study of response to subunit inactivated influenza vaccine. Study outcomes and limitations: New T cells are recruited in small numbers by each seasonal influenza vaccination, according to the authors' suggestion.

The V gene's germline CDR1 is MDHEN and CDR2 SYDVKM. The CDR3 loop spans 14 amino acids. Each CDR3 protein gets one entry after TCRdb re-called the RT-PCR reads with MiXCR. The sample contains over 150,000 distinct CDR3 sequences, around 8.8% of which appear only once. Points on this clonotype: Its antigen is unidentified. An end of the junction does not agree with germline; a read error may underlie this.

The sequence derives from a man aged 45-65 years who received an inactivated influenza vaccine. The sample in question was non-naive T cells sorted from PBMCs, obtained on the day of vaccination. The chain links TRBV28 to TRBJ1-1, with D possibly TRBD1 on 6 matching bases. The CDR3 sequence is CASTLMGRGTDAFF. Here the CDR3 DNA reads TGTGCCAGCACCCTGATGGGCAGGGGCACTGACGCTTTCTTT.